These 20 T cell receptor beta chains share one sample of origin, sequenced in a study of radiotherapy plus CTLA-4 blockade in lung cancer. Produced via immunoSEQ multiplex PCR; TCRdb's table is partial and in-frame only. Here the sample spans about 120,000 clones, about 87% being singletons. The specimen comprised peripheral blood, sampled from a patient treated with radiotherapy plus ipilimumab. The receptors here all came from a human donor with non-small cell lung cancer that progressed on radiotherapy plus ipilimumab.

The CDR3 nucleotides read TGTGCCAGCAGTGAAGCGCCTGGAACGCCGCTGCAGTATTTT. Translation gives CASSEAPGTPLQYF. The rearrangement joins TRBV2 to TRBJ2-3; D unresolved. The V end lost 0 bases, the J end lost 11 bases, and 15 bases lay between the germline ends. The length of the CDR3 is 14 residues. The germline gives CDR1 SNHLY, CDR2 FYNNEI.

The rearrangement uses TRBV6-5 and TRBJ1-2, with D uncertain. V gave up 6 bases and J gave up 2 bases, with 16 bases separating them. Germline-derived CDR1 and CDR2 are MNHEY and SVGAGI. The CDR3 extends over 15 amino acids. The CDR3 sequence is CASSPIHERNYGYTF. The CDR3, as DNA: TGTGCCAGCAGCCCCATCCATGAGAGAAACTATGGCTACACCTTC.

This clone has a handful of counts. This chain links TRBV7-9 with TRBJ1-6; the D gene is possibly TRBD1 (6 bases). This CDR3 comprises 14 residues. CDR1 and CDR2 (germline): SEHNR, FQNEAQ (reference sequence). V lost 4 bases, J lost 7 bases, and 11 bases lay in between. Written as DNA, the CDR3 is TGTGCCAGCAGCTCGCGGACAGAAAATTCACCCCTCCACTTT. Amino acids: CASSSRTENSPLHF. The entire variable domain, with the rest obtained from reference TRBV7-9 and TRBJ1-6, is as follows: DTGVSQNPRHKITKRGQNVTFRCDPISEHNRLYWYRQTLGQGPEFLTYFQNEAQLEKSRLLSDRFSAERPKGSFSTLEIQRTEQGDSAMYLCASSSRTENSPLHFGNGTRLTVT.

The V and J genes are TRBV5-1 and TRBJ2-5, with D possibly TRBD1 on 5 matching bases. Looked up from germline, CDR1 is SGHRS and CDR2 is YFSETQ. This CDR3 region has 12 residues. Trimming pared 3 bases from V and 4 bases from J, leaving 7 bases between. CDR3 coding DNA: TGCGCCAGCAGCTGGACACGAGAGACCCAGTACTTC. Its protein is CASSWTRETQYF.

This chain joins TRBV5-1 and TRBJ1-1; a possible D gene is TRBD1 (6 bases). With 1 base removed from V and 3 bases from J, the gap between germline ends came to 13 bases. Germline values: CDR1 SGHRS, CDR2 YFSETQ. CDR3 length: 15 residues. CDR3 in amino acids: CASSLMGGWDTEAFF. CDR3 in DNA: TGCGCCAGCAGCTTGATGGGGGGCTGGGACACTGAAGCTTTCTTT.

This chain uses TRBV29-1 with TRBJ2-2; D might be TRBD1 or TRBD2, each matching 6 bases. V dropped 4 bases and J dropped 6 bases, with 15 bases sitting between them. CDR1 is SQVTM, CDR2 ANQGSEA, per germline. CDR3 length equals 14 residues. The CDR3 protein is CSVVRGRRAGELFF. The DNA for the CDR3 is TGCAGCGTTGTAAGGGGGAGGCGGGCCGGGGAGCTGTTTTTT.

The V call is TRBV4-1, the J call TRBJ1-4; D remains unclear. This CDR3 is built from 13 residues. V was shortened by 8 bases and J by 6 bases, with 13 bases between the two germline ends. Germline-derived CDR1 and CDR2 are MGHRA and YSYEKL. This CDR3 reads CASGPRDDEKLFF. CDR3 coding DNA: TGCGCCAGCGGACCACGGGATGATGAAAAACTGTTTTTT.

This rearrangement joins TRBV18 to TRBJ2-7, with D hard to call. Trimming took 4 bases from V and 2 from J, leaving 9 bases between them. The germline CDR1 and CDR2 sequences are KGHSH and LQKENI. This CDR3 region has 13 residues. The CDR3 DNA reads as TGTGCCAGCTCACGGGGAACCACCTACGAGCAGTACTTC. This sequence encodes CASSRGTTYEQYF.

This chain links TRBV6-1 with TRBJ2-7; D possibly uses TRBD1 or TRBD2 (5 bases each). CDR3 length equals 14 residues. The V gene's germline CDR1 is MNHNS and CDR2 SASEGT. V was cut by 5 bases and J by 1 base, with 12 bases left in between. CDR3 in DNA: TGTGCCAGCAGTAAAGGGACCCCGTCCTACGAGCAGTACTTC. This encodes CASSKGTPSYEQYF.

This clone was counted only a few times. J is TRBJ2-5 and V is TRBV19, with 10 bases matching TRBD1. There are 15 residues in the CDR3. J gave up 3 bases and V 6 bases, and 7 bases lay outside the gene matches. Germline-derived CDR1 and CDR2 are LNHDA and SQIVND (reference sequence). DNA of the CDR3: TGTGCCAGTAGGGGACAGGGGCGCCGAAAAGAGACCCAGTACTTC. This sequence encodes CASRGQGRRKETQYF.

This chain connects TRBV6-5 to TRBJ1-2; D gene ambiguous. The V end lost 5 bases, the J end lost 4 bases, and 8 bases lay between the germline ends. This CDR3 is 12 amino acids long. The germline V gene has CDR1 MNHEY and CDR2 SVGAGI. CDR3: CASSGLGYGYTF. The CDR3 nucleotides are TGTGCCAGCAGTGGGCTGGGCTATGGCTACACCTTC.

In this sample, this clone turned up once. The chain employs TRBV5-4 and TRBJ2-4, with D maybe TRBD2 (5 bases). Between the trimmed V and J ends, which lost 0 bases and 8 bases, there was a span of 12 bases. The CDR3 has 14 residues. The germline gives CDR1 SGHNT, CDR2 YYREEE (reference sequence). In DNA form, the CDR3 reads TGTGCCAGCAGCTTGGGACGAACGAGGGACATTCAGTACTTC. Encoded protein: CASSLGRTRDIQYF.

The genes are TRBV14 and TRBJ1-2, with 7 bases that match TRBD1. This CDR3 region has 14 residues. Germline CDR1 is SGHDN and CDR2 is FVKESK. V lost 1 base, J lost 4 bases, and 3 bases stayed unmatched. This CDR3 is CASSQGGGVYGYTF. In DNA, the CDR3 is TGTGCCAGCAGCCAAGGAGGGGGCGTCTATGGCTACACCTTC.

The chain employs TRBV18 and TRBJ1-1, with 8 bases matching TRBD1. Germline V gene lookup returns CDR1 KGHSH and CDR2 LQKENI. This CDR3 region has 16 residues. Trimming cost V 1 base and J 1 base; bases outside gene matches: 5. The DNA of the CDR3 is TGTGCCAGCTCACCACGGACAGGGCCCTCGAACACTGAAGCTTTCTTT. Protein sequence: CASSPRTGPSNTEAFF.

The V call is TRBV6-5, the J call TRBJ2-1; D possibly corresponds to TRBD1 (5 bases). The V and J ends lost 0 bases and 9 bases respectively, with 9 bases between them. This CDR3 is built from 13 residues. Germline lookup yields CDR1 MNHEY and CDR2 SVGAGI. In nucleotides, the CDR3 is TGTGCCAGCAGTTACTCGACAGCGATTGAGCAGTTCTTC. It codes for CASSYSTAIEQFF.

The sample holds one count of this clone. V usage is TRBV11-3 and J usage is TRBJ2-5; D is ambiguous. V was clipped by 1 base and J by 5 bases, with 11 bases between them. The CDR3 contains 14 residues. Germline V gene data show CDR1 as SGHNT and CDR2 as YENEEA. CDR3 DNA: TGTGCCAGCAGCTTAGTGGCAGCCCAGGAGACCCAGTACTTC. Its translation is CASSLVAAQETQYF.

The count of this clone is one. This chain connects TRBV2 to TRBJ2-1, with D hard to call. The CDR3 consists of 11 residues. Germline values: CDR1 SNHLY, CDR2 FYNNEI. Trimming stripped 6 bases from V and 9 bases from J, with 9 bases between. The CDR3 protein is CASRRVSEQFF. The CDR3 region has the DNA TGTGCCAGCAGACGGGTGAGTGAGCAGTTCTTC.

The chain employs TRBV7-9 and TRBJ2-7; D is unclear. This CDR3 region has 14 residues. CDR1 is SEHNR, CDR2 FQNEAQ, per germline (reference sequence). V dropped 4 bases and J dropped 4 bases, with 14 bases sitting between them. For the CDR3, the DNA is TGTGCCAGCAGCTCCCGACGGAATCCTTACGAGCAGTACTTC. Translation: CASSSRRNPYEQYF.

The J gene is TRBJ2-5, the V gene TRBV27, with 10 bases lining up with TRBD1. This CDR3 region has 13 residues. The germline V gene has CDR1 MNHEY and CDR2 SMNVEV (reference sequence). V dropped 5 bases and J dropped 7; count of bases not matched to a gene: 4. This CDR3 is CASSPRDRGTQYF. In DNA, the CDR3 is TGTGCCAGCAGTCCCCGGGACAGGGGGACCCAGTACTTC.

CDR3 sequence reads: CASSSNGIPYEQYF. For the CDR3, the DNA is TGTGCCAGTAGTTCGAACGGGATACCCTACGAGCAGTACTTC. J is TRBJ2-7 and V is TRBV19; D is possibly TRBD2 (5 bases). With 5 bases removed from V and 2 bases from J, the gap between germline ends came to 13 bases. This CDR3 region has 14 residues. The germline V gene has CDR1 LNHDA and CDR2 SQIVND (reference sequence). The whole variable domain, remainder taken from reference TRBV19 and TRBJ2-7, is DGGITQSPKYLFRKEGQNVTLSCEQNLNHDAMYWYRQDPGQGLRLIYYSQIVNDFQKGDIAEGYSVSREKKESFPLTVTSAQKNPTAFYLCASSSNGIPYEQYFGPGTRLTVT.